The subject of this entry is one T cell receptor beta chain. With 1 base removed from V and 6 bases from J, the gap between germline ends came to 13 bases. The CDR3 runs 15 residues. Germline assignment: CDR1 SGHRS and CDR2 YFSETQ. The sample originates from a study of cytomegalovirus exposure and HLA in healthy donors. Study context: In a later analysis, the roughly 120 validation repertoires were reported to have used the same platform as the approximately 700 first-cohort repertoires.

Sequenced by immunoSEQ multiplex PCR; TCRdb stores in-frame clones only, minus some. The table lists 150,000 to 200,000 clones, 86% of them singletons. The sequenced material came from PBMCs. This receptor was identified in a woman aged 18 to 35 in good health and CMV-seronegative. J is TRBJ1-4 and V is TRBV5-1; D uncertain. This CDR3 is CASSLFPESDEKLFF. In DNA, the CDR3 is TGCGCCAGCAGCTTGTTCCCAGAATCTGATGAAAAACTGTTTTTT.